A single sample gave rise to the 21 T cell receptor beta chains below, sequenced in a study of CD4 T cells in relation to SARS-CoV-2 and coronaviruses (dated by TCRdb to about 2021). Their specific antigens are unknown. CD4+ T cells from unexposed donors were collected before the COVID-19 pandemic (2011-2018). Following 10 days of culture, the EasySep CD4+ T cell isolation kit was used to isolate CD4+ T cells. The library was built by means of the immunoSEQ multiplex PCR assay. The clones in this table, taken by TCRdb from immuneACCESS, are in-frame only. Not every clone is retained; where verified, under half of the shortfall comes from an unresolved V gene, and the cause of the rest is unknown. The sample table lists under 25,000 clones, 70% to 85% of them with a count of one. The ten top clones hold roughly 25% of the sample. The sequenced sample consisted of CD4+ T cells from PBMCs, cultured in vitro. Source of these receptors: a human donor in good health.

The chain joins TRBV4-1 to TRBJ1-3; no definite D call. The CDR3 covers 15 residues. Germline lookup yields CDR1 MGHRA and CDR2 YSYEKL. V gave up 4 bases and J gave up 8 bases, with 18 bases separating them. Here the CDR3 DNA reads TGCGCCAGCAGCCCTTGGAGCCCTGGAGTAGACACCATATATTTT. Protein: CASSPWSPGVDTIYF.

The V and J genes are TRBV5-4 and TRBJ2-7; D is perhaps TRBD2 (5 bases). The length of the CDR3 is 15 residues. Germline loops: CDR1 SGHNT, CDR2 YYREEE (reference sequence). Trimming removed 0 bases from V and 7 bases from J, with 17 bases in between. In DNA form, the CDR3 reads TGTGCCAGCAGCTTGGTAGGGAGCTCCTTTGCAGAGCAGTACTTC. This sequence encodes CASSLVGSSFAEQYF.

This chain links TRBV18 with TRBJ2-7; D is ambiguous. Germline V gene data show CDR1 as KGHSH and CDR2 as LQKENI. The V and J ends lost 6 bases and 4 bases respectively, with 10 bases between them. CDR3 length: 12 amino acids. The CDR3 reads CASSPSEYEQYF. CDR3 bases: TGTGCCAGCTCCCCATCGGAGTACGAGCAGTACTTC.

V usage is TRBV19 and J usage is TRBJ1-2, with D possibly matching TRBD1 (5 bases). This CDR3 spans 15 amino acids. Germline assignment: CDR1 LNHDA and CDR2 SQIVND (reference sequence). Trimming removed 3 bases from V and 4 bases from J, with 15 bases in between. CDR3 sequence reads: CASSIQVPGSYGYTF. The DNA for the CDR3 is TGTGCCAGTAGTATTCAGGTCCCAGGGAGCTATGGCTACACCTTC.

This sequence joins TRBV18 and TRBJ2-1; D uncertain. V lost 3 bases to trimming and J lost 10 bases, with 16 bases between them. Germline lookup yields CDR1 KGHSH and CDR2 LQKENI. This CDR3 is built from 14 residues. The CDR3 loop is CASSPGISTMEQFF. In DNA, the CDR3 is TGTGCCAGCTCACCGGGGATATCTACAATGGAGCAGTTCTTC.

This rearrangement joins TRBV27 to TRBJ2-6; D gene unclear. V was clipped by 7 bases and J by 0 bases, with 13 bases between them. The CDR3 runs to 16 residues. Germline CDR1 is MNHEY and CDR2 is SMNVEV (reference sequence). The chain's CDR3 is CASKSTMYSGANVLTF. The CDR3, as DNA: TGTGCCAGCAAATCAACAATGTACTCTGGGGCCAACGTCCTGACTTTC.

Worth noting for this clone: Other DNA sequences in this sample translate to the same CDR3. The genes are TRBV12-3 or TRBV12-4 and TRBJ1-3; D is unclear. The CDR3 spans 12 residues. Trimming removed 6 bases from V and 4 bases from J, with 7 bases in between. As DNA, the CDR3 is TGTGCCAGCAGCCTCCTAGGAAACACCATATATTTT. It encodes CASSLLGNTIYF.

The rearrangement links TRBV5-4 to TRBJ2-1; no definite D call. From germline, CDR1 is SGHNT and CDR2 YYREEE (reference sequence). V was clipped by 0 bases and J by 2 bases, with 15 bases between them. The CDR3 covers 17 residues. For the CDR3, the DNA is TGTGCCAGCAGCTTGGTTCTGGGGAACGGCGCCTACAATGAGCAGTTCTTC. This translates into CASSLVLGNGAYNEQFF.

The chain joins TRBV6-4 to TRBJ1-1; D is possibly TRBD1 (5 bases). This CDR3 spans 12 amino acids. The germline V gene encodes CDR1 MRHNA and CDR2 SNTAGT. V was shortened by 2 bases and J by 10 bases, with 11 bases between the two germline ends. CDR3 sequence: CASSDRVGPAFF. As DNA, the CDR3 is TGTGCCAGCAGTGACAGGGTGGGACCAGCTTTCTTT.

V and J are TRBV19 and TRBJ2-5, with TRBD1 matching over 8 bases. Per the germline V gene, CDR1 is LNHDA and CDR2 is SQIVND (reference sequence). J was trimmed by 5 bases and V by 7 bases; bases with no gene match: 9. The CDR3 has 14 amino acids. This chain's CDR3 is CASTTDRDRETQYF. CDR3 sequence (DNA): TGTGCCAGTACCACCGACAGGGACAGGGAGACCCAGTACTTC. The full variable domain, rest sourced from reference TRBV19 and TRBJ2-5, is DGGITQSPKYLFRKEGQNVTLSCEQNLNHDAMYWYRQDPGQGLRLIYYSQIVNDFQKGDIAEGYSVSREKKESFPLTVTSAQKNPTAFYLCASTTDRDRETQYFGPGTRLLVL.

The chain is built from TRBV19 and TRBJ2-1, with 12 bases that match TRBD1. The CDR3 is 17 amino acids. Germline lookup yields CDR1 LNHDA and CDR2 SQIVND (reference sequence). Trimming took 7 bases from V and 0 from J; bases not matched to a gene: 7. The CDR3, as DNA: TGTGCCAGTACGGGACAGGGGGCATCTTTCTCCTACAATGAGCAGTTCTTC. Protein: CASTGQGASFSYNEQFF.

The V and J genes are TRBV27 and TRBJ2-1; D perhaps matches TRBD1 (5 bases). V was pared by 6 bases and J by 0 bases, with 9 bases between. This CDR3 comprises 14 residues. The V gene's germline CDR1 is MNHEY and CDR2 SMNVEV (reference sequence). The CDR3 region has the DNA TGTGCCAGCAGCCCCGGACACTCCTACAATGAGCAGTTCTTC. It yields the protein CASSPGHSYNEQFF.

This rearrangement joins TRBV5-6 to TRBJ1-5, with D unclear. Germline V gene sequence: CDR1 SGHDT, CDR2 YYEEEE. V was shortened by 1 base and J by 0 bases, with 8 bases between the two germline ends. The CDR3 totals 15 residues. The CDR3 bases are TGTGCCAGCAGCTTGTGGCACATTAGCAATCAGCCCCAGCATTTT. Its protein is CASSLWHISNQPQHF.

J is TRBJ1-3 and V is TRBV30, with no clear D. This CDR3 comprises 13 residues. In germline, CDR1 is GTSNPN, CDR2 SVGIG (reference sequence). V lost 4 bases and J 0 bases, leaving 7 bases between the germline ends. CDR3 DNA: TGTGCCTGGACTCTTTTCTCTGGAAACACCATATATTTT. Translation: CAWTLFSGNTIYF.

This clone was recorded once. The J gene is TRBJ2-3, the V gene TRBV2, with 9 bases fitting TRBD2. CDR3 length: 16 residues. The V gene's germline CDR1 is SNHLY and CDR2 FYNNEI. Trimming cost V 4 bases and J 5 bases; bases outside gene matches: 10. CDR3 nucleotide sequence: TGTGCCAGCAGTGGCGGGGGGGGACTAGCTTTAGATACGCAGTATTTT. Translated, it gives CASSGGGGLALDTQYF.

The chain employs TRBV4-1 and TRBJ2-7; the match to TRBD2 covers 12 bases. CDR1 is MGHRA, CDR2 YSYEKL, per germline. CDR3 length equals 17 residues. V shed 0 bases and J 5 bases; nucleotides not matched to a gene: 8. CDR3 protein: CASSQDLRLAGANEQYF. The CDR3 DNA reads TGCGCCAGCAGCCAAGACCTCCGACTAGCGGGAGCGAACGAGCAGTACTTC.

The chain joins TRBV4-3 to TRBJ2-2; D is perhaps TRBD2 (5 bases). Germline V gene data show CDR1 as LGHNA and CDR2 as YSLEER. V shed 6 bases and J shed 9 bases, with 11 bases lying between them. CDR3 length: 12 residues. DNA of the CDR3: TGCGCCAGCAGGGACTGGTTTCGGGAGCTGTTTTTT. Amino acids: CASRDWFRELFF.

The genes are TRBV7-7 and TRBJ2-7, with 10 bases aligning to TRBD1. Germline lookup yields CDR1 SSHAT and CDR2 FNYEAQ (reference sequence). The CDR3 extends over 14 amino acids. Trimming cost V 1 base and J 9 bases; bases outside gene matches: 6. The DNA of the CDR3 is TGTGCCAGCAGCTTAGGACAGGGGGCTGGGGTGCAGTACTTC. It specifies CASSLGQGAGVQYF.

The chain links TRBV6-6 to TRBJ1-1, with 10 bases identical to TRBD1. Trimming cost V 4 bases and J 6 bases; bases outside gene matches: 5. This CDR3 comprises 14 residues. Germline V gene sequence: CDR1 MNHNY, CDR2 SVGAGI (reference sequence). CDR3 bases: TGTGCCAGCAGTTTCGGACAGGGGGACCCTGAAGCTTTCTTT. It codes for CASSFGQGDPEAFF.

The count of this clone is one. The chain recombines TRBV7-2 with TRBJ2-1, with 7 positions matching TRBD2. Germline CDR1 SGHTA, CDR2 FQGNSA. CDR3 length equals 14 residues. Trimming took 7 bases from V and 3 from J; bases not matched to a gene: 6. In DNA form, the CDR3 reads TGTGCCAGCAAACCAAGCGGGATCTACAATGAGCAGTTCTTC. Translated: CASKPSGIYNEQFF.

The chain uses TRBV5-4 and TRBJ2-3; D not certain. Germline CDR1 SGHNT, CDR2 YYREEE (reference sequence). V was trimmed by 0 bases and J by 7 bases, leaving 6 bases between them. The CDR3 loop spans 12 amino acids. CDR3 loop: CASSLEDNTQYF. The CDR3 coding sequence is TGTGCCAGCAGCTTGGAGGATAATACGCAGTATTTT.